The 14 T cell receptor beta chains presented below share a single source sample, sequenced in a study of cytomegalovirus exposure and HLA in healthy donors. It was with 60 Vbeta and 13 Jbeta primers that the PCR ran. The assay was immunoSEQ multiplex PCR, and TCRdb's table has in-frame clones only and misses some. The table shows 150,000 to 200,000 clones, with around 72% occurring only once. Sequencing was carried out using PBMCs. These receptors all stem from a man aged 40-55 years in good health and CMV-seropositive.

This clone was seen a few times. The J gene is TRBJ1-1, the V gene TRBV6-1; D uncertain. CDR3 length: 10 residues. Germline CDR1 reads MNHNS; CDR2 reads SASEGT. The V end was cut by 6 bases, the J end by 7 bases, with 6 bases between. CDR3 DNA sequence: TGTGCCAGCAGGGACTGTGAAGCTTTCTTT. Translation gives CASRDCEAFF.

The chain is built from TRBV19 and TRBJ1-6; possibly TRBD1 for D (6 bases). The CDR3 totals 15 residues. V was pared by 3 bases and J by 2 bases, with 8 bases between. CDR1 and CDR2 (germline): LNHDA, SQIVND (reference sequence). This CDR3 reads CASSIRTAYNSPLHF. The CDR3 region has the DNA TGTGCCAGTAGTATCCGGACAGCCTATAATTCACCCCTCCACTTT.

The genes are TRBV7-3 and TRBJ1-2; 10 nucleotides agree with TRBD1. The germline CDR1 and CDR2 sequences are SGHTA and FQGTGA. The ends lost 5 bases at V and 4 bases at J; junction bases unmatched: 10. The CDR3 is 16 amino acids. CDR3 coding DNA: TGTGCCAGCAGCCCCCATCCGGGACAGGGGTCCTATGGCTACACCTTC. This gives the protein CASSPHPGQGSYGYTF. The whole variable domain, remainder taken from reference TRBV7-3 and TRBJ1-2, is GAGVSQTPSNKVTEKGKYVELRCDPISGHTALYWYRQSLGQGPEFLIYFQGTGAADDSGLPNDRFFAVRPEGSVSTLKIQRTERGDSAVYLCASSPHPGQGSYGYTFGSGTRLTVV.

The rearrangement links TRBV5-1 to TRBJ1-2; no firm D call. The CDR3 is 15 residues long. CDR1 and CDR2 (germline): SGHRS, YFSETQ. The V gene lost 0 bases and the J gene lost 0 bases, with 9 bases spanning the gap. CDR3 region: CASSLGQTTNYGYTF. CDR3 DNA: TGCGCCAGCAGCTTGGGGCAGACTACTAACTATGGCTACACCTTC.

J is TRBJ2-3 and V is TRBV7-9; D gene ambiguous. V lost 3 bases, J lost 3 bases, and 7 bases lay in between. The CDR3 covers 13 residues. Germline CDR1 and CDR2: SEHNR and FQNEAQ (reference sequence). In DNA, the CDR3 is TGTGCCAGCAGCTTCAGGCTTACAGATACGCAGTATTTT. Protein: CASSFRLTDTQYF.

This clone was recorded only once. The chain links TRBV7-6 to TRBJ2-7, with D possibly TRBD1 on 6 matching bases. The CDR3 consists of 15 residues. V lost 5 bases and J 3 bases, leaving 17 bases between the germline ends. The germline gives CDR1 SGHVS, CDR2 FNYEAQ. Here the CDR3 DNA reads TGTGCCAGCAGCCAAACCGGGACACCGAACTACGAGCAGTACTTC. It encodes CASSQTGTPNYEQYF.

This chain uses TRBV9 with TRBJ1-5, with TRBD1 identical over 7 bases. The CDR3 sequence is 14 residues long. With V trimmed by 5 bases and J by 3 bases, 5 bases remained unmatched. CDR1 and CDR2 (germline): SGDLS, YYNGEE. Here the CDR3 reads CASSRTGDNQPQHF. CDR3 DNA sequence: TGTGCCAGCAGTCGGACAGGAGACAATCAGCCCCAGCATTTT.

The genes are TRBV5-4 and TRBJ2-5; weak D call: TRBD1 (5 bases). V lost 4 bases and J lost 0, with 7 bases in between. CDR1 and CDR2 (germline): SGHNT, YYREEE (reference sequence). There are 13 residues in the CDR3. Here the CDR3 DNA reads TGTGCCAGCAGCGTGGACAACCAAGAGACCCAGTACTTC. It yields the protein CASSVDNQETQYF.

V gene TRBV19 combines with J gene TRBJ1-4; 8 bases agree with TRBD1. CDR3 length equals 16 residues. Germline assignment: CDR1 LNHDA and CDR2 SQIVND (reference sequence). V was pared by 3 bases and J by 8 bases, with 11 bases of the junction left unmatched. The CDR3 spells CASSIHSRGLREKLFF. The CDR3 DNA follows: TGTGCCAGTAGTATTCATTCCAGGGGGCTCAGAGAAAAACTGTTTTTT.

This clone was seen once. The chain links TRBV7-9 to TRBJ1-4; unclear D gene. Trimming shortened V by 2 bases and J by 7 bases, and 11 bases separated the two germline ends. Germline V gene lookup returns CDR1 SEHNR and CDR2 FQNEAQ (reference sequence). The CDR3 length is 14 residues. CDR3 DNA: TGTGCCAGCAGCTTAATAGGAGGCGGTGAAAAACTGTTTTTT. This translates into CASSLIGGGEKLFF.

This chain links TRBV11-3 with TRBJ1-1; 10 positions match TRBD1. V was pared by 5 bases and J by 4 bases, with 4 bases of the junction left unmatched. The CDR3 extends over 14 amino acids. Germline assignment: CDR1 SGHNT and CDR2 YENEEA. Here the CDR3 DNA reads TGTGCCAGCAGCCTGAGACAGGGGGCCACTGAAGCTTTCTTT. Encoded protein: CASSLRQGATEAFF.

The rearrangement uses TRBV5-1 and TRBJ2-1; 9 bases agree with TRBD1. The CDR3 length is 16 residues. J lost 6 bases, V lost 2 bases, and 9 bases had no gene match. Germline CDR1 is SGHRS and CDR2 is YFSETQ. The CDR3 is CASSFTGTGLINEQFF. CDR3 bases: TGCGCCAGCAGCTTCACCGGGACAGGGTTGATCAATGAGCAGTTCTTC.

CDR3 sequence: CASSTSTGTFYEQYF. The DNA of the CDR3 is TGTGCCAGCAGCACCTCGACAGGAACTTTCTACGAGCAGTACTTC. This chain joins TRBV5-6 and TRBJ2-7; possible D gene TRBD1, 6 bases. V gave up 4 bases and J gave up 3 bases, with 17 bases separating them. The CDR3 extends over 15 amino acids. From germline, CDR1 is SGHDT and CDR2 YYEEEE. The complete variable domain, with remaining parts taken from reference TRBV5-6 and TRBJ2-7, reads DAGVTQSPTHLIKTRGQQVTLRCSPKSGHDTVSWYQQALGQGPQFIFQYYEEEERQRGNFPDRFSGHQFPNYSSELNVNALLLGDSALYLCASSTSTGTFYEQYFGPGTRLTVT.

A remark on this clone: Its ends do not fully match the called genes, so a read error is possible. The chain links TRBV2 to TRBJ1-3; the D gene is possibly TRBD1 (5 bases). The CDR3 runs 15 residues. Germline assignment: CDR1 SNHLY and CDR2 FYNNEI. CDR3 sequence reads: CASSEGDRRGNTIYF. In nucleotides, the CDR3 is TGTGCCAGCAGCGAAGGGGATCGGAGGGGAAACACCATATATTTT. Drawing the rest from reference TRBV2 and TRBJ1-3, the complete variable domain is EPEVTQTPSHQVTQMGQEVILRCVPISNHLYFYWYRQILGQKVEFLVSFYNNEISEKSEIFDDQFSVERPDGSNFTLKIRSTKLEDSAMYFCASSEGDRRGNTIYFGEGSWLTVV.